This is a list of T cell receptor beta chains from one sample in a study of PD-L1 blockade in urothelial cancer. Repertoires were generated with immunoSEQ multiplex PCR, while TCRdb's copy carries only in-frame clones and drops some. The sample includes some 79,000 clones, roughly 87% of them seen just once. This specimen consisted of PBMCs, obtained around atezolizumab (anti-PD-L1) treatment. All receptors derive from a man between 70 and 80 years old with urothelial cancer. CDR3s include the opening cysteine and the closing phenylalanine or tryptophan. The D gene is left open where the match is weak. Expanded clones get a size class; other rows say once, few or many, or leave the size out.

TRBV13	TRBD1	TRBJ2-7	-	TGTGCCAGCAGCCCTTGGACAGGGGAGTCCTACGAGCAGTACTTC	CASSPWTGESYEQYF
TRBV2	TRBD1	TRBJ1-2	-	TGTGCCAGCAGTGTTACAGGGGCCGGCTATGGCTACACCTTC	CASSVTGAGYGYTF
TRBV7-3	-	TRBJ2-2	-	TGTGCCAGCAGCTCGGGGGGCGCTAGGGCCGGGGAGCTGTTTTTT	CASSSGGARAGELFF
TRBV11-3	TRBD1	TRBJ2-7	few	TGTGCCAGCAGTCCGGGACAGGGGACCTCCTACGAGCAGTACTTC	CASSPGQGTSYEQYF
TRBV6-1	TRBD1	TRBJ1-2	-	TGTGCCAGCAGTGAAAACCCCACAGGGGGCTATGGCTACACCTTC	CASSENPTGGYGYTF
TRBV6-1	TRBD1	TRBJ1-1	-	TGTGCCAGCAGTACGGGACAGGAGGGGACTGAAGCTTTCTTT	CASSTGQEGTEAFF
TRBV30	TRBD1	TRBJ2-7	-	TGTGCCTGGAGTGGGACAGGGGGAGGCGAGCAGTACTTC	CAWSGTGGGEQYF
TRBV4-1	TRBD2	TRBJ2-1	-	TGCGCCAGCAGCCAAATAGCGGGAAGTGGCAATGAGCAGTTCTTC	CASSQIAGSGNEQFF
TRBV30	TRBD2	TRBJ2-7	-	TGTGCCTGGAGTGGTCAGCGGGAGGCCTACGAGCAGTACTTC	CAWSGQREAYEQYF
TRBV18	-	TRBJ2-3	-	TGTGCCAGCTCACCAGGGGCCGCTAGCACAGATACGCAGTATTTT	CASSPGAASTDTQYF
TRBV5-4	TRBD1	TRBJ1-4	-	TGTGCCAGCAGCTTTGGACAGGGGGCGGGTGAAAAACTGTTTTTT	CASSFGQGAGEKLFF
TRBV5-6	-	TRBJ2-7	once	TGTGCCAGCAGCTTGGCCGGTAGCTCCTACGAGCAGTACTTC	CASSLAGSSYEQYF
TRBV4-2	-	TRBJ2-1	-	TGTGCCAGCAGCCTCAGCGGCTCCTACAATGAGCAGTTCTTC	CASSLSGSYNEQFF
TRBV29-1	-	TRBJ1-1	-	TGCAGCGTTGCAGGGGACACTGAAGCTTTCTTT	CSVAGDTEAFF
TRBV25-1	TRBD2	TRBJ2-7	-	TGTGCCAGCAGTGGATCTAGCGGGAGAATCTACGAGCAGTACTTC	CASSGSSGRIYEQYF
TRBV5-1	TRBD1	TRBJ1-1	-	TGCGCCAGCAGCCCTTTGACAGGGGACAACACTGAAGCTTTCTTT	CASSPLTGDNTEAFF
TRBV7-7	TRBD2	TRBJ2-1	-	TGTGCTAGCAGCAAGACTAGCGGGAGTTATGAGCAGTTCTTC	CASSKTSGSYEQFF
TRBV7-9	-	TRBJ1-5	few	TGTGCCAGCAGCCGGGGGGGTGACAGGCGGAATCAGCCCCAGCATTTT	CASSRGGDRRNQPQHF
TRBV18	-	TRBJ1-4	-	TGTGCCAGCTCACCATCAGGGACAACTAATGAAAAACTGTTTTTT	CASSPSGTTNEKLFF
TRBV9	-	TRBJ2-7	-	TGTGCCAGCAGCGTAGGAGGGGAGGATTACGAGCAGTACTTC	CASSVGGEDYEQYF
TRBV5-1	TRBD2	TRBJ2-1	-	TGCGCCAGCAGCTTGGAGGGTAGCGGGGTATCCTACAATGAGCAGTTCTTC	CASSLEGSGVSYNEQFF
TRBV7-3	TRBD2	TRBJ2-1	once	TGTGCCAGCAGCTTAAATGCGGGGGCCTACAATGAGCAGTTCTTC	CASSLNAGAYNEQFF
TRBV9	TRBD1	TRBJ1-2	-	TGTGCCAGCAGCGGGAAAGACAGGGGTAACTATGGCTACACCTTC	CASSGKDRGNYGYTF
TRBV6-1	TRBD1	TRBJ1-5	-	TGTGCCAGTGTAGGGACAGGCAATCAGCCCCAGCATTTT	CASVGTGNQPQHF
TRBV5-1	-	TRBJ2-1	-	TGCGCCAGCGCTATCATCAGGGAGGACCTTACTGAGCAGTTCTTC	CASAIIREDLTEQFF
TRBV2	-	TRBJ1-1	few	TGTGCCAGCAGTGTAAGACAGGATGACACTGAAGCTTTCTTT	CASSVRQDDTEAFF
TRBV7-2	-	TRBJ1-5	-	TGTGCCAGCAGCTTGAGTGGTACAGTTAGCAATCAGCCCCAGCATTTT	CASSLSGTVSNQPQHF
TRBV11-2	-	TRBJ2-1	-	TGTGCCAGCGGCCCCTCGGCGGTCAATGAGCAGTTCTTC	CASGPSAVNEQFF
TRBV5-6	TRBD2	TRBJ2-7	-	TGTGCCAGCAGCCCCCTAGCGGGATCCTACGAGCAGTACTTC	CASSPLAGSYEQYF
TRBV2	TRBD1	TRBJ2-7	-	TGTGCCAGCTGCCGGGGACAGGGGGTGGGGTCCAGCTCCTACGAGCAGTACTTC	CASCRGQGVGSSSYEQYF
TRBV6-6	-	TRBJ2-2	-	TGTGCCAGCAGCCTCGACCAGCGGGTTGCCGGGGAGCTGTTTTTT	CASSLDQRVAGELFF
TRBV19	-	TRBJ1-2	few	TGTGCCAGTAGTATACGGGCGGGGCTGACCTATGGCTACACCTTC	CASSIRAGLTYGYTF
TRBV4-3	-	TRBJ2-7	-	TGCGCCAGCAGCCAAGATTTGCCTATAACGTCCTACGAGCAGTACTTC	CASSQDLPITSYEQYF
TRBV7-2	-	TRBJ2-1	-	TGTGCCAGCAGCTTAGGTAGCGGCTCCTACAATGAGCAGTTCTTC	CASSLGSGSYNEQFF
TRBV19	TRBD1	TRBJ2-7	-	TGTGCCAGTAGTCTAATGACAGGGGATGGCTCTTACGAGCAGTACTTC	CASSLMTGDGSYEQYF
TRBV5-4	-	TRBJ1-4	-	TGTGCCAGCACCTTGGGGGCAGGGGACGAAAAACTGTTTTTT	CASTLGAGDEKLFF
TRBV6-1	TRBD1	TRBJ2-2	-	TGTGCCAGCAGTGAAGCGTTGGACAGGGGAGCCGCGAACACCGGGGAGCTGTTTTTT	CASSEALDRGAANTGELFF
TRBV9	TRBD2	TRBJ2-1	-	TGTGCCAGCAGCGGCGGGAGGGGCCAGAACAATGAGCAGTTCTTC	CASSGGRGQNNEQFF
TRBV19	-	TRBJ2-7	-	TGTGCCAGTAGTGTCAAGTTTTTGGCCGACGAGCAGTACTTC	CASSVKFLADEQYF
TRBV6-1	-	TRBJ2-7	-	TGTGCCAGCAGTGACAGACTAATCTACGAGCAGTACTTC	CASSDRLIYEQYF
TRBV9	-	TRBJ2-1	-	TGTGCCAGCAGCGTAAGGGACACTACCCCGAGCTCCTACAATGAGCAGTTCTTC	CASSVRDTTPSSYNEQFF
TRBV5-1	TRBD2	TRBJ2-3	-	TGCGCCAGCAGCTTGGCGACTAGCGGGAGGTCAGATACGCAGTATTTT	CASSLATSGRSDTQYF
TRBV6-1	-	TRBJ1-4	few	TGTGCCAGCAGACAGGGTGGGGCTAATGAAAAACTGTTTTTT	CASRQGGANEKLFF
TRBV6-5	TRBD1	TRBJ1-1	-	TGTGCCAGCAGACTTCTACAGGGGGCGCGCACCGAAGCTTTCTTT	CASRLLQGARTEAFF
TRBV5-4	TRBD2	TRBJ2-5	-	TGTGCCAGCAGCTTGCGGGGGGGCAGTCGGGTAAAAGAGACCCAGTACTTC	CASSLRGGSRVKETQYF
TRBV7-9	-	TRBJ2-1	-	TGTGCCAGCAGCTTGGGGGACACTTACAATGAGCAGTTCTTC	CASSLGDTYNEQFF
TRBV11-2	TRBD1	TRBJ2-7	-	TGTGCCAGCAGCTTCACGGGACAGACCTACGAGCAGTACTTC	CASSFTGQTYEQYF
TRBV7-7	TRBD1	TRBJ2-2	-	TGTGCCAGCAGCCCCACGGGCAGGGGGACCGGGGAGCTGTTTTTT	CASSPTGRGTGELFF
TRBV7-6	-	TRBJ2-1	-	TGTGCCAGCAGCTTAGGAGGCCCGGAGCCCTACAATGAGCAGTTCTTC	CASSLGGPEPYNEQFF
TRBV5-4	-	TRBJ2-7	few	TGTGCCAGCAGCTTGACAGGGTCTGACGAGCAGTACTTC	CASSLTGSDEQYF
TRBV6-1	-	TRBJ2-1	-	TGTGCCAGCAACCTGGACTTGGGCTCCTACAATGAGCAGTTCTTC	CASNLDLGSYNEQFF
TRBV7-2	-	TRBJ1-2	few	TGTGCCAGCAGCTTAAAGGCCCAGAGAGGATATGGCTACACCTTC	CASSLKAQRGYGYTF
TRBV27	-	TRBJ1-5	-	TGTGCCAGCAGACCTCCGGGACAAGGTTTTTATCAGCCCCAGCATTTT	CASRPPGQGFYQPQHF